Here is one TCR beta chain with its context. Its specificity is not known. This sample was taken from a study of T-cell reconstitution after alpha-beta-depleted transplantation in children. Points from the study as a whole: Counts and diversity of T cells one year after transplant came mostly from newly produced T cells.

Unique molecular identifiers were used to barcode this TCRbeta library. MiXCR, applied by TCRdb to the PCR reads, yields one record per CDR3 protein. The sample consists of 900,000 or so distinct CDR3 sequences, approximately 15% of them appearing once. V was clipped by 3 bases and J by 6 bases, with 11 bases between them. CDR3 size: 14 residues. The chain joins TRBV12-3 or TRBV12-4 to TRBJ2-2; D gene unclear. The specimen was PBMCs, mostly from graft donor cells, collected 360 days after TCRalphabeta/CD19-depleted stem cell transplant. This receptor was taken from a male patient aged 10-17 years who had a stem cell transplant for acute lymphoblastic leukemia, so the T cells may come from the graft donor. The CDR3 reads CASSLNGRSGELFF. DNA for the CDR3: TGTGCCAGCAGTTTGAACGGTCGATCCGGGGAGCTGTTTTTT.